This TCR beta chain stems from a study of molecular identifiers for immune sequencing clone quantification (dated by TCRdb to the late 2010s). At the level of the whole study: In a replicate experiment, RNA from about 19,000 or 110,000 naive CD8 T cells was split into five aliquots, four of which were sequenced. This methods study used CD8 T cells to benchmark TCR RNA copy counting and molecular-identifier clustering-based TCR repertoire sequencing (MIDCIRS). Overall results and qualifications from the work: Modeling estimated 3 to 3.5 recovered TCR RNA copies per cell, compared with about ten by digital PCR, which implies roughly 30% capture efficiency. Even against a background of about a million naive CD8 T cells, spiked-in Jurkat TCR RNA amounting to a single cell's worth was reported to be detectable. The sizes of highly expanded clones could end up underestimated when identical TCR molecules share a barcode. The naive libraries included spiked-in Jurkat TCR RNA (under eleven copies' worth), and this Jurkat TCR RNA is not part of the donor repertoire. When barcode sub-clustering was omitted, TCR diversity was inflated by chimeric consensus sequences, with chimeras reaching as high as 47%. In CMV-specific effector cells, over 99% of molecules were held by clones above 20 RNA copies, whereas under 1% of molecules were held by such clones in naive cells.

CDR1 is given as MNHNY and CDR2 as SVGAGI, both from the germline V gene (reference sequence). The CDR3 sequence runs 13 residues, both termini included. Kept here is only the CDR3 DNA, which spans 39 bases and is read in frame from base 1. Ends trimmed: V by 6 bases, J by 5 bases; bases unmatched to a gene: 5. Naive CD8 T cell libraries were made from about 21,000 to 970,000 sorted cells using 10%, 30% or 50% of purified RNA. On a BD FACSAria II, naive CD8 T cells were FACS-sorted as CD8+CD4-CCR7+CD45RA+ and collected into RLT Plus buffer. Ten to eleven TCR copies' worth of Jurkat RNA were spiked into about 20,000-1,000,000 naive CD8 T cell samples to test detection sensitivity. CD8 T cells were enriched with RosetteSep CD8+ T Cell Enrichment Cocktail and Ficoll-Paque, followed by ACK red cell lysis. Details on this clonotype: Its antigen remains unidentified. The CDR3 carries no conserved terminal phenylalanine or tryptophan, so it likely arises from a read error.

Receptor libraries were prepared by PCR. Instrument on record: Illumina HiSeq 4000. Bulk TCR libraries were made following a previously described method, with the TCR primers given in Table S5. The Qiagen AllPrep DNA/RNA kit was used to purify total RNA. Reads from multiple sequencing runs of the same library were pooled before analysis. Regarding the original processing steps: Reads were retained only if an exact TCR constant sequence was present, and the retained reads were trimmed to 150 nt and grouped according to their 12-nt molecular barcodes. Within each barcode group, reads were sub-clustered at a 15% Levenshtein threshold, and quality-weighted consensus sequences were built per RNA molecule. Non-functional sequences were discarded, and so were lower-count sequences lying one edit away from another sequence. Barcode sub-clusters with fewer than 20% of the maximum read count were removed, based on fitting two negative binomial distributions. Clones were called with MiXCR by TCRdb after fastp trimmed the public reads at Q25, and only in-frame beta chains were retained. Every distinct CDR3 protein forms one entry, paired with its most common genes and DNA. These V and J calls derive from TCRdb rather than the authors' analysis. This sample comprises about 60,000 distinct CDR3 sequences, under 20% of them detected only once. The leading ten clones occupy over 1.1% of the sample.

In this chain, TRBV6-6 is recombined with TRBJ2-7; 9 central bases correspond to TRBD2. The TCR originated in a human donor in good health. Some libraries in this study had Jurkat cell RNA spiked in. The sample consisted of naive CD8+ T cells from blood, with Jurkat cell RNA spiked in. Explained via the paper, the cell subset or site label denotes: FACS-sorted CD8+CD4-CCR7+CD45RA+ naive T cells. The CDR3: CASSFRTSDEQYL. The DNA sequence is given as TGTGCCAGCAGCTTCAGGACTAGCGACGAGCAGTACCTC.